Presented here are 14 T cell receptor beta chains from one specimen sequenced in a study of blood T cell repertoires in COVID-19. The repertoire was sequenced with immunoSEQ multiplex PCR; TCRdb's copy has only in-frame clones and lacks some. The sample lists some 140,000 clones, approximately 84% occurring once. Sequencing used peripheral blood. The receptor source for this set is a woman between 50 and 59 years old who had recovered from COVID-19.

DNA of the CDR3: TGTGCCAGCAGCTCCTCTCCCTCGGACGGGAGGGCCAACGAGCAGTACTTC. Translating gives CASSSSPSDGRANEQYF. The genes are TRBV7-6 and TRBJ2-7, with 8 bases lining up with TRBD2. Germline V gives CDR1 SGHVS, CDR2 FNYEAQ. V shed 4 bases, J shed 5 bases, and the junction held 16 bases outside the gene matches. The CDR3 contains 17 residues.

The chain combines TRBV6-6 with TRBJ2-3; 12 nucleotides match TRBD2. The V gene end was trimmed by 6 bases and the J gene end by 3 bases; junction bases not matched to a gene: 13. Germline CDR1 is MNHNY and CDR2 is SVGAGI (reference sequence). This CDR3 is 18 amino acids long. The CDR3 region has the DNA TGTGCCAGCAGACGAACCCGACTAGCGGGAGCAAGGACAGATACGCAGTATTTT. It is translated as CASRRTRLAGARTDTQYF.

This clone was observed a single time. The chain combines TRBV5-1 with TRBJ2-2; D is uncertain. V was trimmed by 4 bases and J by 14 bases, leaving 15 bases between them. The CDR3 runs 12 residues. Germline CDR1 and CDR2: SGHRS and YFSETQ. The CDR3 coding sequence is TGCGCCAGCAGCCTAGACTCCCGAAGTCTGTTTTTT. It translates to CASSLDSRSLFF. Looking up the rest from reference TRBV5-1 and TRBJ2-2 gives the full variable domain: KAGVTQTPRYLIKTRGQQVTLSCSPISGHRSVSWYQQTPGQGLQFLFEYFSETQRNKGNFPGRFSGRQFSNSRSEMNVSTLELGDSALYLCASSLDSRSLFFGEGSRLTVL.

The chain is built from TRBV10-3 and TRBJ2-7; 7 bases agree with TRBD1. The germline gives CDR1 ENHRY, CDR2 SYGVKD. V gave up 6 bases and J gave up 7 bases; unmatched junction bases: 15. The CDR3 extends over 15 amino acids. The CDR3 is CAIRGDSRRPGEQYF. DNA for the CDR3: TGTGCCATCAGAGGGGACAGCCGCCGGCCTGGGGAGCAGTACTTC.

This chain's CDR3 is CASSVEPLQETQYF. The CDR3 bases are TGTGCCAGCAGCGTAGAACCGTTACAGGAGACCCAGTACTTC. The V gene is TRBV9, the J gene TRBJ2-5, with D hard to call. The length of the CDR3 is 14 residues. The V gene lost 0 bases and the J gene lost 5 bases, with 11 bases spanning the gap. Germline CDR1 reads SGDLS; CDR2 reads YYNGEE.

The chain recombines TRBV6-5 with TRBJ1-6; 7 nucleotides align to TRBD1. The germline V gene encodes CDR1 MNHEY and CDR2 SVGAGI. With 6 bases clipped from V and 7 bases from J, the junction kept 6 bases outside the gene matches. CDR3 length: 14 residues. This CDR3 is CASSRGQANSPLHF. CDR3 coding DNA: TGTGCCAGCAGCCGAGGACAGGCCAATTCACCCCTCCACTTT.

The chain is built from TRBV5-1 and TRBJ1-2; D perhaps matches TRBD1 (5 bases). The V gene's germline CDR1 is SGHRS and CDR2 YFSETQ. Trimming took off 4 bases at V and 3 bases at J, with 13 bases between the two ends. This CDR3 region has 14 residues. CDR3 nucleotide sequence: TGCGCCAGCAGCCCGGACACCCCCGACTATGGCTACACCTTC. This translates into CASSPDTPDYGYTF.

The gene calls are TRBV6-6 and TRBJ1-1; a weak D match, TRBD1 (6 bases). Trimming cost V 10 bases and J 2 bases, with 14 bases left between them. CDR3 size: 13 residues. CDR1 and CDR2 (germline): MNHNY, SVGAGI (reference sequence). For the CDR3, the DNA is TGTGCCACCAGACAGGAGGGAAACACTGAAGCTTTCTTT. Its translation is CATRQEGNTEAFF.

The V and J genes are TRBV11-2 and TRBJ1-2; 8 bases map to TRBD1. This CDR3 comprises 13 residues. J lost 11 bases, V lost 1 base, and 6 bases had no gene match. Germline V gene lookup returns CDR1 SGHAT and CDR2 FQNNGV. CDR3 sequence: CASSLGQGTGYTF. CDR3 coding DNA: TGTGCCAGCAGCTTAGGGCAGGGGACAGGATACACCTTC.

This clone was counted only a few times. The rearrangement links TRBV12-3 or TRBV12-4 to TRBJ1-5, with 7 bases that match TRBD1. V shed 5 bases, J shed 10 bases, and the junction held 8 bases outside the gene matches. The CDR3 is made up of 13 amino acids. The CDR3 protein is CASSLPGDSPQHF. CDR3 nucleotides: TGTGCCAGCAGTCTGCCAGGGGACAGTCCCCAGCATTTT.

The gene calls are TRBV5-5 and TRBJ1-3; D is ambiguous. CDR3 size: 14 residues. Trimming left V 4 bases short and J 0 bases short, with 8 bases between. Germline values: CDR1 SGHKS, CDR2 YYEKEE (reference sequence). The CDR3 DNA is TGTGCCAGCAGCCCGGGGTACTCTGGAAACACCATATATTTT. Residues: CASSPGYSGNTIYF.

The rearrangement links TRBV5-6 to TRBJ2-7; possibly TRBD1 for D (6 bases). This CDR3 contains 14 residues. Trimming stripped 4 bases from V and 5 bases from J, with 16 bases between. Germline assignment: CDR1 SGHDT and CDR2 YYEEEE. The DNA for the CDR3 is TGTGCCAGCAGCCCCGGACAGTATGGGGACGAGCAGTACTTC. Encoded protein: CASSPGQYGDEQYF.

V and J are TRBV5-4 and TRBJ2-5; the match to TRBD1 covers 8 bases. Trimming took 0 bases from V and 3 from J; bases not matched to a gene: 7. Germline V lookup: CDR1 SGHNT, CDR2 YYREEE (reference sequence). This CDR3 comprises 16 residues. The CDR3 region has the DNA TGTGCCAGCAGCTTGGCCCTGACAGGGGTAAAAGAGACCCAGTACTTC. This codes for CASSLALTGVKETQYF.

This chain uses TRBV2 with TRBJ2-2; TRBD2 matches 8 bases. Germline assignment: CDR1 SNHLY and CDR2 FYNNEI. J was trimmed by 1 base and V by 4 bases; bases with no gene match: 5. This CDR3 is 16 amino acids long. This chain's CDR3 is CASSARLALNTGELFF. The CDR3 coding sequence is TGTGCCAGCAGTGCCCGACTAGCGCTGAACACCGGGGAGCTGTTTTTT.